The T cell receptor (beta chain) under discussion was sequenced for a study of cytomegalovirus exposure and HLA in healthy donors. Notes on this clone: Antigen: not known.

PCR was performed using 60 Vbeta and 13 Jbeta primers. TCRdb keeps only in-frame clones here, not all; method: immunoSEQ multiplex PCR. Of about 110,000 clones detected, about 75% appear once; the ten largest clones hold over 2%. The study's findings and limits: The HLA-A and HLA-B alleles of most subjects were reportedly predicted accurately from TCR beta sequences. Previous analysis showed most TCR beta V segments were productive about 90% or about 30% of the time.

Input material: PBMCs. The clonotype comes from a man aged 35 to 55 in good health and CMV-seronegative.

The CDR3 region is CASSFGQGGIYEKLFF. The CDR3 bases are TGTGCCAGCAGTTTTGGACAGGGGGGGATTTATGAAAAACTGTTTTTT. The gene calls are TRBV27 and TRBJ1-4; 10 bases fit TRBD1. Germline values: CDR1 MNHEY, CDR2 SMNVEV (reference sequence). This CDR3 is built from 16 residues. J gave up 6 bases and V 3 bases, and 7 bases lay outside the gene matches. The full variable domain, rest sourced from reference TRBV27 and TRBJ1-4, is EAQVTQNPRYLITVTGKKLTVTCSQNMNHEYMSWYRQDPGLGLRQIYYSMNVEVTDKGDVPEGYKVSRKEKRNFPLILESPSPNQTSLYFCASSFGQGGIYEKLFFGSGTQLSVL.